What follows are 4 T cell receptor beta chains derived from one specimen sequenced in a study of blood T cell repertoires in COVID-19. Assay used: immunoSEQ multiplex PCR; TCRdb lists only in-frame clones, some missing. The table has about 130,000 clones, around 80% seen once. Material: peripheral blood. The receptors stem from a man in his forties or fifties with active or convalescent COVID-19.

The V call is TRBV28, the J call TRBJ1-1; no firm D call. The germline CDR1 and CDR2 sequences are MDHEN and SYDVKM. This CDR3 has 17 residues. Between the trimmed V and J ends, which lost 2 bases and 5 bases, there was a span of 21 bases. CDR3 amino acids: CASSLALGKGSETEAFF. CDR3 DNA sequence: TGTGCCAGCAGTTTAGCTCTCGGGAAAGGGTCTGAAACTGAAGCTTTCTTT.

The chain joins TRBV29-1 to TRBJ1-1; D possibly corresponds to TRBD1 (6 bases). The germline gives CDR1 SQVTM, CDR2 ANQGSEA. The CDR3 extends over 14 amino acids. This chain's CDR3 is CSGMGARGGFEAFF. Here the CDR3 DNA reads TGCAGTGGGATGGGGGCTCGGGGCGGGTTTGAAGCTTTCTTT.

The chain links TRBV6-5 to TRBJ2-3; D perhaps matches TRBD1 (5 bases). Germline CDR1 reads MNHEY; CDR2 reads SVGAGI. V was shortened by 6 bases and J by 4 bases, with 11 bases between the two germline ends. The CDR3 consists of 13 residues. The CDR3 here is CASRTFRADTQYF. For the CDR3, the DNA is TGTGCCAGCAGGACTTTCAGGGCAGATACGCAGTATTTT.

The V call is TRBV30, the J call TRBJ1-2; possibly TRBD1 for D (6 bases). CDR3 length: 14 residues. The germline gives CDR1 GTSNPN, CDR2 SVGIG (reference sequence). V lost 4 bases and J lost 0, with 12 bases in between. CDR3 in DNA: TGTGCCTGGACCCGGACAGCTTCTAACTATGGCTACACCTTC. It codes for CAWTRTASNYGYTF.